This T cell receptor beta chain was retrieved from a study of T cells after yellow fever vaccination. CDR1 MGHRA and CDR2 YSYEKL come from the germline V gene. CDR3 length: 15 amino acids. Trimming removed 2 bases from V and 8 bases from J, with 17 bases in between. TCRdb reanalysed the 5' RACE reads using MiXCR and keeps one entry per CDR3 protein. The data show some 200,000 distinct CDR3 sequences, 9.5% to 12% seen once. The chain combines TRBV4-1 with TRBJ2-3; a possible D gene is TRBD2 (6 bases). The sequencing used CD8+ T cells sorted from PBMCs, collected 15 days after the yellow fever booster vaccination. This TCR came from a man aged 18-30 years who received the YFV17D yellow fever vaccine. CDR3 nucleotides: TGCGCCAGCAGCCAAATCAACCGGGGGTTCGTTACGCAGTATTTT. It yields the protein CASSQINRGFVTQYF.